Each of the 23 T cell receptor beta chains below was sequenced from the same sample in a study of cytomegalovirus exposure and HLA in healthy donors. PCR employed 60 Vbeta and 13 Jbeta primers. Only in-frame clones appear in the TCRdb table, and some are missing; sequencing was by immunoSEQ multiplex PCR. The data contain approximately 150,000 clones, approximately 78% of them singletons. Sequenced: PBMCs. These receptors were collected from a human donor in good health.

At least ten counts were recorded for this clone. V is TRBV7-9 and J is TRBJ2-7, with 9 bases aligning to TRBD1. This CDR3 contains 15 residues. V was clipped by 5 bases and J by 4 bases; unmatched bases: 9. Germline-derived CDR1 and CDR2 are SEHNR and FQNEAQ (reference sequence). The CDR3 region is CASSDPTGGRYEQYF. As DNA, the CDR3 is TGTGCCAGCAGCGACCCAACAGGGGGCAGGTACGAGCAGTACTTC. Full variable domain (rest looked up from reference TRBV7-9 and TRBJ2-7): DTGVSQNPRHKITKRGQNVTFRCDPISEHNRLYWYRQTLGQGPEFLTYFQNEAQLEKSRLLSDRFSAERPKGSFSTLEIQRTEQGDSAMYLCASSDPTGGRYEQYFGPGTRLTVT.

J is TRBJ2-1 and V is TRBV7-2; D remains unclear. Germline V gene data show CDR1 as SGHTA and CDR2 as FQGNSA. The CDR3 is made up of 15 amino acids. V was cut by 5 bases and J by 6 bases, with 17 bases left in between. The CDR3 here is CASSQSSRWSNEQFF. CDR3 coding DNA: TGTGCCAGCAGCCAATCGAGCCGGTGGTCCAATGAGCAGTTCTTC.

The J gene is TRBJ2-7, the V gene TRBV6-1; D uncertain. This CDR3 has 11 amino acids. Germline V CDR1 and CDR2: MNHNS, SASEGT. Trimming left V 6 bases short and J 5 bases short, with 8 bases between. The CDR3 reads CASRERHEQYF. CDR3 bases: TGTGCCAGCAGGGAGAGGCACGAGCAGTACTTC.

This chain joins TRBV15 and TRBJ2-3; 8 bases match TRBD2. CDR1 LNHNV and CDR2 YYDKDF come from the germline V gene (reference sequence). This CDR3 region has 14 residues. V was clipped by 8 bases and J by 0 bases; unmatched bases: 4. CDR3 in DNA: TGTGCCACCGCGGGGGGCCTAAGCACAGATACGCAGTATTTT. Encoded protein: CATAGGLSTDTQYF.

The chain links TRBV30 to TRBJ1-1, with 8 bases aligning to TRBD1. This CDR3 contains 13 residues. Germline CDR1 GTSNPN, CDR2 SVGIG (reference sequence). V was pared by 2 bases and J by 8 bases, with 7 bases of the junction left unmatched. As DNA, the CDR3 is TGTGCCTGGAGTTTTGCCAGGGGGCCCGAAGCTTTCTTT. Amino acid sequence: CAWSFARGPEAFF.

A remark on this clone: One junction end does not reproduce the germline sequence, and a read error may be involved. This sequence joins TRBV7-7 and TRBJ2-5, with no clear D. Germline lookup yields CDR1 SSHAT and CDR2 FNYEAQ (reference sequence). The CDR3 has 11 amino acids. CDR3 nucleotides: TGTGCTAGCAGCCCGTTTAAGACCCAGTACTTC. It specifies CASSPFKTQYF.

A single count supports this clone. The rearrangement uses TRBV11-3 and TRBJ1-2; TRBD1 is a possible D gene (5 bases). The germline V and J ends were trimmed by 5 bases and 5 bases, with 15 bases remaining between them. CDR1 and CDR2 (germline): SGHNT, YENEEA. CDR3 size: 14 residues. The CDR3 region is CASSKRGLAYGYTF. CDR3 bases: TGTGCCAGCAGCAAGAGGGGACTAGCGTATGGCTACACCTTC.

The V and J genes are TRBV12-5 and TRBJ2-7; 10 bases match TRBD2. The germline V gene encodes CDR1 LGHNT and CDR2 FRNRAP. The V gene end was trimmed by 2 bases and the J gene end by 0 bases; junction bases not matched to a gene: 4. The CDR3 consists of 16 residues. As DNA, the CDR3 is TGTGCTAGTGGTTTGTGGCTAGCGGGGGTCTCCTACGAGCAGTACTTC. It is translated as CASGLWLAGVSYEQYF.

This clone occurred a few times. Its ends do not fully match the called genes, so a read error is possible. The J gene is TRBJ2-5, the V gene TRBV27, with D possibly being TRBD2 (5 bases). The DNA end is a closer match to TRBJ2-7, so the J assignment may be wrong. The CDR3 runs to 14 residues. CDR1 is MNHEY, CDR2 SMNVEV, per germline (reference sequence). CDR3: CASSSWTVSHEQYF. CDR3 nucleotide sequence: TGTGCCAGCAGTTCCTGGACTGTCTCCCACGAGCAGTACTTC.

CDR3 nucleotides: TGTGCCAGCCGAGCGGCACAAGAGACCCAGTACTTC. Translated, it gives CASRAAQETQYF. V and J are TRBV21-1 and TRBJ2-5; TRBD2, as called in the table, went unchecked against the DNA. TRBV21-1 counts as a pseudogene. This CDR3 spans 12 amino acids.

This sequence joins TRBV2 and TRBJ1-4, with 7 nucleotides matching TRBD1. J lost 5 bases, V lost 5 bases, and 5 bases had no gene match. Germline V gene lookup returns CDR1 SNHLY and CDR2 FYNNEI. This CDR3 region has 14 residues. In nucleotides, the CDR3 is TGTGCCAGCAGTTCAGGGGGGTCCAATGAAAAACTGTTTTTT. This sequence encodes CASSSGGSNEKLFF. The variable domain in full, completed from reference TRBV2 and TRBJ1-4, reads EPEVTQTPSHQVTQMGQEVILRCVPISNHLYFYWYRQILGQKVEFLVSFYNNEISEKSEIFDDQFSVERPDGSNFTLKIRSTKLEDSAMYFCASSSGGSNEKLFFGSGTQLSVL.

V is TRBV5-5 and J is TRBJ1-2; no clear D. Germline values: CDR1 SGHKS, CDR2 YYEKEE (reference sequence). The CDR3 is 14 amino acids. V lost 7 bases and J lost 3, with 16 bases in between. The CDR3 is CASYIRGDDYGYTF. CDR3 DNA: TGTGCCAGCTATATACGCGGCGATGACTATGGCTACACCTTC.

This sequence joins TRBV9 and TRBJ2-3, with a possible D match to TRBD1 (7 bases). Germline V gene lookup returns CDR1 SGDLS and CDR2 YYNGEE. V lost 1 base and J lost 2, with 11 bases in between. The CDR3 consists of 15 residues. DNA for the CDR3: TGTGCCAGCAGCGTATCAGGGGGGATCACAGATACGCAGTATTTT. This translates into CASSVSGGITDTQYF.

The V gene is TRBV5-1, the J gene TRBJ1-5, with D perhaps matching TRBD1 (6 bases). This CDR3 has 13 residues. Germline V lookup: CDR1 SGHRS, CDR2 YFSETQ. V lost 2 bases and J 7 bases, leaving 10 bases between the germline ends. Written as DNA, the CDR3 is TGCGCCAGCAGCTTACAGGGATGGCAGCCCCAGCATTTT. This encodes CASSLQGWQPQHF.

The rearrangement joins TRBV18 to TRBJ1-6; TRBD1 matches at 7 bases. CDR3 length equals 14 residues. V was pared by 4 bases and J by 7 bases, with 4 bases of the junction left unmatched. The germline V gene encodes CDR1 KGHSH and CDR2 LQKENI. DNA of the CDR3: TGTGCCAGCTCACAACAGGGGCGGAATTCACCCCTCCACTTT. Protein product: CASSQQGRNSPLHF.

The chain links TRBV18 to TRBJ1-2, with D unresolved. V lost 5 bases and J 3 bases, leaving 10 bases between the germline ends. This CDR3 contains 13 residues. Germline loops: CDR1 KGHSH, CDR2 LQKENI. The CDR3 sequence: CASSVGEDYGYTF. In nucleotides, the CDR3 is TGTGCCAGCTCAGTTGGAGAGGACTATGGCTACACCTTC.

In DNA, the CDR3 is TGTGCCAGCAGCTTTAGGGACAAGGGAGGGGTTACGCAGTATTTT. This codes for CASSFRDKGGVTQYF. The chain uses TRBV7-9 and TRBJ2-3; a possible D gene is TRBD2 (7 bases). This CDR3 comprises 15 residues. Trimming shortened V by 3 bases and J by 8 bases, and 18 bases separated the two germline ends. The V gene's germline CDR1 is SEHNR and CDR2 FQNEAQ (reference sequence).

V is TRBV18 and J is TRBJ2-7, with 8 bases identical to TRBD1. V lost 5 bases, J lost 0 bases, and 6 bases stayed unmatched. The CDR3 has 15 amino acids. Per the germline V gene, CDR1 is KGHSH and CDR2 is LQKENI. In DNA form, the CDR3 reads TGTGCCAGCTCATACGGACAGGGAGCCTCCTACGAGCAGTACTTC. It translates to CASSYGQGASYEQYF.

The J gene is TRBJ2-3, the V gene TRBV19; 7 nucleotides line up with TRBD1. The germline CDR1 and CDR2 sequences are LNHDA and SQIVND (reference sequence). V shed 10 bases and J 1 base; nucleotides not matched to a gene: 8. The CDR3 totals 14 residues. CDR3 DNA sequence: TGTGCCACTCGACAGGGTATAGGCACAGATACGCAGTATTTT. Its protein product is CATRQGIGTDTQYF.

The chain links TRBV13 to TRBJ1-5; D remains ambiguous. The CDR3 is 13 residues long. The V end lost 0 bases, the J end lost 6 bases, and 6 bases lay between the germline ends. CDR1 is PRHDT, CDR2 FYEKMQ, per germline (reference sequence). DNA for the CDR3: TGTGCCAGCAGCTTAGGCCGGGGTCAGCCCCAGCATTTT. It specifies CASSLGRGQPQHF.

This chain joins TRBV7-3 and TRBJ2-7; D possibly corresponds to TRBD1 (5 bases). Looked up from germline, CDR1 is SGHTA and CDR2 is FQGTGA. V was trimmed by 2 bases and J by 4 bases, leaving 12 bases between them. This CDR3 has 14 residues. In nucleotides, the CDR3 is TGTGCCAGCAGCTTAGGAGCAGGGAAGTACGAGCAGTACTTC. It codes for CASSLGAGKYEQYF.

The rearrangement links TRBV7-3 to TRBJ2-2; 7 nucleotides align to TRBD2. J gave up 5 bases and V 4 bases, and 7 bases lay outside the gene matches. CDR1 and CDR2 (germline): SGHTA, FQGTGA. The CDR3 is 15 residues long. The CDR3 DNA follows: TGTGCCAGCAGCTGGAGGGCGGGGGAGACCGGGGAGCTGTTTTTT. Translated: CASSWRAGETGELFF. Based on the CDR3 plus reference TRBV7-3 and TRBJ2-2, the full variable domain is GAGVSQTPSNKVTEKGKYVELRCDPISGHTALYWYRQSLGQGPEFLIYFQGTGAADDSGLPNDRFFAVRPEGSVSTLKIQRTERGDSAVYLCASSWRAGETGELFFGEGSRLTVL.

The chain uses TRBV9 and TRBJ1-2, with a possible D match to TRBD1 (6 bases). This CDR3 has 15 amino acids. Germline assignment: CDR1 SGDLS and CDR2 YYNGEE. Trimming took 3 bases from V and 5 from J, leaving 17 bases between them. CDR3 nucleotide sequence: TGTGCCAGCAGCGAGAGCATACAGGGTCCTTATGGCTACACCTTC. This codes for CASSESIQGPYGYTF.